This TCR beta chain emerged from a study of blood T cell repertoires in COVID-19 (dated by TCRdb to about 2020). Describing the broader study: Samples from collaborators originated in the United States, Italy and Spain and spanned both the acute and convalescent phases of COVID-19. The prospective study material was composed of cDNA or gDNA derived from T cells, B-cell-depleted T cells, or PBMCs. Deeply sampled blood TCRbeta repertoires from subjects exposed to, actively infected with, or recovered from COVID-19 were included in the dataset. A freely available public database, intended as a resource for researchers studying the immune response to SARS-CoV-2, is where the repertoires were released. The samples were drawn from two sources: the first 160 participants of the ongoing ImmuneRACE study, and 950 to 1,500 subjects contributed by 6 global collaborators. Sample metadata almost always included a de-identified subject ID, COVID-19 status, age in years and sex. Where HLA class I and class II types were available, the types were taken from metadata supplied by the sample provider, not from assay-based typing.

The CDR3 runs 13 residues from the cysteine to the phenylalanine. The retained sequence is limited to the CDR3, 39 bases, with the frame set at the first base. The V and J ends are trimmed by 8 bases and 4 bases, leaving 17 bases between them. CDR1 is given as SQVTM and CDR2 as ANQGSEA, both from the germline V gene. The immunoSEQ Assay, a bias-controlled multiplex PCR, was used to amplify TCRbeta CDR3 regions from genomic DNA. The source study handled its data this way. The number of nucleated cells in each sample was estimated from the amplification of reference gene primers within the assay. Sequence reads were collapsed and filtered to measure the absolute abundance of every unique TCRbeta CDR3 rearrangement. For each sample, productive Simpson clonality was calculated as the square root of Simpson's diversity index across productive rearrangements. The immuneACCESS repertoire file appears here via TCRdb, limited to in-frame rearrangements. These files lack a portion of the clones; in checked studies, under half of the deficit traces to unresolved V genes, and the cause of the others is not known. The DNA gave D and trimming, while V, J and clone size come from that table. A total of approximately 320,000 clones appear in this sample, roughly 89% of them only once. The top ten hold roughly 10% of the sample.

On this clone itself: Its specific antigen is unknown. Base qualities are not at hand, and no much larger clone is one base apart.

What the study reported, not specific to this receptor: The amount of clinical and demographic metadata varied by source and participant and was provided uncurated.

At one collaborating source in Seattle, patients were enrolled during active infection and were followed longitudinally through the course of disease. Collaborating institutions collected whole blood in K2EDTA tubes following their own protocols. For TCRbeta analysis, collaborator samples were shipped as frozen whole blood, as isolated PBMCs, or as DNA extracted from either sample type. The chain joins TRBV29-1 to TRBJ1-2; 6 matching bases give a weak D call of TRBD1. The sequence came from a woman in her thirties with COVID-19, enrolled during active disease. Source material: peripheral blood. The CDR3 sequence is CSFRGGEGYGYTF. The bases read TGCAGCTTCAGGGGAGGGGAAGGCTATGGCTACACCTTC.